This T cell receptor (beta chain) was identified during a study of regulatory T cells in long-lasting Graves disease. Through Arm-PCR of CDR3 regions and iRepertoire HTBI primers, TCR beta libraries were built. TCRdb reprocessed the multiplex PCR reads with MiXCR, giving one entry per CDR3 protein. Among a few hundred thousand distinct CDR3 sequences, approximately 23% were seen once, and the ten largest hold around 30%. Noted time point: persistent/refractory GD, antithyroid drugs over 5 years with positive TRAb. Construction of the TCR library relied on RNA isolated from PBMCs. About 9.1 milliliters of peripheral blood went into EDTA tubes. Study results and limitations: Persistent patients had more shared public clonotypes (2,741) than new patients (about 900).

Notes on this clonotype: Its cognate antigen is unknown.

The sequence derives from a woman aged 40-49 years with Graves disease. Sequences were derived from peripheral blood mononuclear cells (PBMCs), sampled when the disease was refractory, from a patient treated with antithyroid drugs.

The CDR3 here is CASSPGQTGVGYTF. In DNA form, the CDR3 reads TGTGCCAGCTCACCGGGCCAAACAGGGGTCGGCTACACCTTC. The chain combines TRBV18 with TRBJ1-2; 7 nucleotides match TRBD1. After removal of 3 bases from V and 8 bases from J, the junction contained 9 bases not matched to a gene. From germline, CDR1 is KGHSH and CDR2 LQKENI. CDR3 length: 14 residues.